This T cell receptor (beta chain) came from a study of neoadjuvant nivolumab and ipilimumab in lung cancer. Study results and caveats: Only two of four nivolumab-treated tumors gained richness and clonality by surgery. Pretherapy blood TCR richness correlated positively with resected tumor richness.

Germline loops: CDR1 SGHRS, CDR2 YFSETQ. CDR3 length: 15 residues. Trimming pared 4 bases from V and 2 bases from J, leaving 15 bases between. Turning to this clone: What it recognizes is unknown.

Produced via immunoSEQ multiplex PCR; TCRdb's table is partial and in-frame only. There are 20,000 to 25,000 clones in the sample; approximately 86% occur only once, and approximately 22% lies in the top ten. The chain combines TRBV5-1 with TRBJ2-5; TRBD1 or TRBD2 may be the D gene (5 bases each). Material: peripheral blood, obtained before neoadjuvant nivolumab, alone or with ipilimumab. The clonotype originates from an adult with non-small cell lung cancer. CDR3 loop: CASSGTGRRQETQYF. In DNA, the CDR3 is TGCGCCAGCAGCGGTACGGGACGCCGACAAGAGACCCAGTACTTC.